Shown below are 9 T cell receptor beta chains from a single sample sequenced in a study of identical twins. TCRdb passed the 5' RACE reads through MiXCR, listing each CDR3 protein once. The profile shows approximately 470,000 distinct CDR3 sequences, 13% to 15% of them singletons. Another study also made use of these data, one on yellow fever vaccine responses in identical twins.

Sequenced input: CD4+ T cells sorted from blood. Receptors originate from a woman in her late teens or twenties in good health.

This clonotype is categorized as medium-sized. The gene calls are TRBV7-2 and TRBJ2-7; D is undetermined. The CDR3 runs to 16 residues. V dropped 2 bases and J dropped 2 bases, with 16 bases sitting between them. From germline, CDR1 is SGHTA and CDR2 FQGNSA. The CDR3 DNA follows: TGTGCCAGCAGCTTAACGGACCGATTCAGTACCTACGAGCAGTACTTC. It yields the protein CASSLTDRFSTYEQYF.

The chain carries TRBV14 and TRBJ2-7; TRBD2 matches 10 bases. Looked up from germline, CDR1 is SGHDN and CDR2 is FVKESK. This CDR3 is built from 12 residues. The V gene end was trimmed by 4 bases and the J gene end by 9 bases; junction bases not matched to a gene: 3. This chain's CDR3 is CASSLSGRPQYF. The CDR3 DNA is TGTGCCAGCAGCCTTAGCGGGAGGCCGCAGTACTTC.

The V call is TRBV9, the J call TRBJ2-7; D unclear. The CDR3 totals 14 residues. The germline gives CDR1 SGDLS, CDR2 YYNGEE. The ends were cut back, 2 bases at V and 5 bases at J, with 14 bases in the middle. The CDR3 sequence: CASSVTASQDEQYF. CDR3 nucleotide sequence: TGTGCCAGCAGCGTCACCGCATCTCAGGACGAGCAGTACTTC.

The sample holds a few counts of this clonotype. V and J are TRBV6-1 and TRBJ2-5; D is possibly TRBD2 (6 bases). The V end lost 6 bases, the J end lost 4 bases, and 30 bases lay between the germline ends. The germline V gene encodes CDR1 MNHNS and CDR2 SASEGT. The CDR3 consists of 19 residues. The CDR3 nucleotides are TGTGCCAGCAGCTCCGGGGTCCTAGCGCCTATAAGGGTGCGAGAGACCCAGTACTTC. Its translation is CASSSGVLAPIRVRETQYF.

This clonotype was seen ten or more times. The V and J genes are TRBV4-3 and TRBJ2-7; perhaps TRBD1 as D (5 bases). Trimming shortened V by 3 bases and J by 3 bases, and 9 bases separated the two germline ends. Germline CDR1 is LGHNA and CDR2 is YSLEER. This CDR3 spans 13 amino acids. CDR3 DNA sequence: TGCGCCAGCAGCCACAGGCAGGGCTACGAGCAGTACTTC. Protein sequence: CASSHRQGYEQYF.

This clonotype was observed a few times. The rearrangement links TRBV29-1 to TRBJ2-1; no clear D gene. This CDR3 is built from 14 residues. Trimming left V 0 bases short and J 4 bases short, with 10 bases between. Germline CDR1 reads SQVTM; CDR2 reads ANQGSEA. The CDR3 region has the DNA TGCAGCGTTGAAGAAAGGGCCATATACAATGAGCAGTTCTTC. Its protein product is CSVEERAIYNEQFF.

The V and J genes are TRBV5-6 and TRBJ2-1; D tentatively reads TRBD1 or TRBD2 (5 bases each). The CDR3 has 12 residues. Germline lookup yields CDR1 SGHDT and CDR2 YYEEEE. With 5 bases removed from V and 13 bases from J, the gap between germline ends came to 16 bases. CDR3 amino acids: CASSYTRDGQFF. The DNA of the CDR3 is TGTGCCAGCAGTTACACCCGGGACGGACAGTTCTTC.

The table lists this clonotype with a few counts. The rearrangement uses TRBV14 and TRBJ2-7, with TRBD2 matching over 8 bases. CDR1 is SGHDN and CDR2 is FVKESK in the germline V gene. The V segment lost 4 bases and the J segment 3 bases; nucleotides outside the gene matches: 14. The CDR3 is made up of 17 amino acids. DNA for the CDR3: TGTGCCAGCAGCCTCCGCTTGGGAGCGGGGGCCTTCTACGAGCAGTACTTC. Its protein product is CASSLRLGAGAFYEQYF. The whole variable domain, remainder taken from reference TRBV14 and TRBJ2-7, is EAGVTQFPSHSVIEKGQTVTLRCDPISGHDNLYWYRRVMGKEIKFLLHFVKESKQDESGMPNNRFLAERTGGTYSTLKVQPAELEDSGVYFCASSLRLGAGAFYEQYFGPGTRLTVT.

There are many counts of this clonotype. The chain uses TRBV12-3 or TRBV12-4 and TRBJ1-2; D gene ambiguous. The CDR3 covers 12 residues. V lost 2 bases to trimming and J lost 4 bases, with 5 bases between them. The CDR3 DNA reads as TGTGCCAGCAGTTTACAGTTCTATGGCTACACCTTC. Its protein is CASSLQFYGYTF.